The next 18 T cell receptor beta chains were all read from a single sample in a study of blood T cell repertoires in COVID-19. Assay: immunoSEQ multiplex PCR; the TCRdb copy retains only in-frame clones and omits some. The table records more than 300,000 clones, 89% of them present only once. Source material: PBMCs or T cells enriched from blood (not recorded which). These receptors were collected from a woman younger than 45 who had recovered from COVID-19.

The chain has TRBV4-3 and TRBJ2-7; 10 bases are shared with TRBD2. J lost 0 bases, V lost 1 base, and 6 bases had no gene match. CDR3 length: 17 residues. The germline V gene has CDR1 LGHNA and CDR2 YSLEER. The CDR3 loop is CASSQGGLADPSYEQYF. DNA of the CDR3: TGCGCCAGCAGCCAAGGAGGACTAGCGGACCCCTCCTACGAGCAGTACTTC.

The chain links TRBV11-2 to TRBJ1-2; 9 nucleotides align to TRBD1. CDR1 and CDR2 (germline): SGHAT, FQNNGV. The length of the CDR3 is 13 residues. V shed 2 bases, J shed 8 bases, and the junction held 3 bases outside the gene matches. The CDR3 sequence is CASSLPDRGGYTF. CDR3 coding DNA: TGTGCCAGCAGCTTACCGGACAGGGGAGGCTACACCTTC.

DNA of the CDR3: TGTGCCAGCGGACAGGCAAACTCTGGAAACACCATATATTTT. Its translation: CASGQANSGNTIYF. V usage is TRBV2 and J usage is TRBJ1-3; TRBD1 agrees at 7 bases. The CDR3 has 14 amino acids. Germline trimming cut 8 bases from V and 0 bases from J; bases unmatched to any gene: 4. CDR1 and CDR2 from the germline V gene are SNHLY and FYNNEI.

The chain joins TRBV2 to TRBJ2-7; weak D call: TRBD2 (6 bases). Germline CDR1 is SNHLY and CDR2 is FYNNEI. Trimming shortened V by 7 bases and J by 0 bases, and 13 bases separated the two germline ends. The CDR3 is made up of 14 amino acids. The DNA of the CDR3 is TGTGCCAGCATGGCAGGGCGGGACTCCTACGAGCAGTACTTC. Protein: CASMAGRDSYEQYF.

The chain links TRBV18 to TRBJ2-5, with 11 bases fitting TRBD2. Germline V lookup: CDR1 KGHSH, CDR2 LQKENI. The CDR3 is 16 residues long. Unmatched junction bases numbered 5, after V lost 1 base and J lost 4 bases. In DNA, the CDR3 is TGTGCCAGCTCACCACGGATAGCGGGAGGGCGAGAGACCCAGTACTTC. Translating it yields CASSPRIAGGRETQYF.

This sequence joins TRBV10-3 and TRBJ1-2; D not resolved. Trimming took off 8 bases at V and 1 base at J, with 11 bases between the two ends. The CDR3 spans 13 residues. The germline V gene encodes CDR1 ENHRY and CDR2 SYGVKD. This chain's CDR3 is CAISSEINYGYTF. CDR3 nucleotides: TGTGCCATCTCCAGCGAGATTAACTATGGCTACACCTTC.

This clone has a single count. The chain combines TRBV12-5 with TRBJ1-1; tentatively, D is TRBD1 (5 bases). Trimming removed 5 bases from V and 7 bases from J, with 14 bases in between. CDR3 length: 13 residues. Germline assignment: CDR1 LGHNT and CDR2 FRNRAP. DNA for the CDR3: TGTGCTAGTGGTCCGGGGGGGGACGGTGAAGCTTTCTTT. Translating it yields CASGPGGDGEAFF.

The chain links TRBV2 to TRBJ2-1, with D possibly matching TRBD2 (5 bases). CDR1 is SNHLY, CDR2 FYNNEI, per germline. The V gene lost 4 bases and the J gene lost 0 bases, with 10 bases spanning the gap. CDR3 length: 15 amino acids. The CDR3: CASSVRGSSYNEQFF. The CDR3 nucleotides are TGTGCCAGCAGTGTCCGTGGGAGCTCCTACAATGAGCAGTTCTTC.

The chain joins TRBV11-3 to TRBJ2-3; TRBD2 matches at 9 bases. The junction had 12 bases not matched to a gene; V was cut back by 2 bases and J by 6 bases. Germline lookup yields CDR1 SGHNT and CDR2 YENEEA. The CDR3 totals 17 residues. In DNA form, the CDR3 reads TGTGCCAGCAGCTTAACTAGCGGGTCCCTGCCTGGCGATACGCAGTATTTT. Translation: CASSLTSGSLPGDTQYF. The full variable domain, with the rest looked up from reference TRBV11-3 and TRBJ2-3, is EAGVVQSPRYKIIEKKQPVAFWCNPISGHNTLYWYLQNLGQGPELLIRYENEEAVDDSQLPKDRFSAERLKGVDSTLKIQPAELGDSAVYLCASSLTSGSLPGDTQYFGPGTRLTVL.

The chain is built from TRBV29-1 and TRBJ2-1; D unresolved. The V and J ends lost 1 base and 1 base respectively, with 5 bases between them. Germline V CDR1 and CDR2: SQVTM, ANQGSEA. The CDR3 consists of 13 residues. This chain's CDR3 is CSVEVQSYNEQFF. In DNA form, the CDR3 reads TGCAGCGTTGAAGTACAGTCCTACAATGAGCAGTTCTTC.

The chain joins TRBV7-9 to TRBJ1-1, with a tentative D call TRBD1 (6 bases). Germline CDR1 and CDR2: SEHNR and FQNEAQ (reference sequence). The CDR3 totals 13 residues. V was clipped by 7 bases and J by 0 bases, with 9 bases between them. As DNA, the CDR3 is TGTGCCAGCAACTCAGGGGTGAACACTGAAGCTTTCTTT. Protein sequence: CASNSGVNTEAFF. Together with reference TRBV7-9 and TRBJ1-1, the CDR3 gives the full variable domain: DTGVSQNPRHKITKRGQNVTFRCDPISEHNRLYWYRQTLGQGPEFLTYFQNEAQLEKSRLLSDRFSAERPKGSFSTLEIQRTEQGDSAMYLCASNSGVNTEAFFGQGTRLTVV.

This rearrangement joins TRBV21-1 to TRBJ2-7; the table's TRBD2 call for D was not verified on the DNA. TRBV21-1 is deemed a pseudogene. This CDR3 spans 16 amino acids. CDR3 amino acids: CASSRGSGISTYEQYF. In DNA form, the CDR3 reads TGTGCCAGCAGCAGGGGTAGCGGGATATCTACCTACGAGCAGTACTTC.

J is TRBJ1-5 and V is TRBV28; D is perhaps TRBD1 (6 bases). From germline, CDR1 is MDHEN and CDR2 SYDVKM. Trimming left V 6 bases short and J 7 bases short, with 19 bases between. The CDR3 consists of 15 residues. The DNA of the CDR3 is TGTGCCAGCAGCAATACCGGTTTCAGGGGACAGCCCCAGCATTTT. Translation gives CASSNTGFRGQPQHF. The full variable domain, its missing parts supplied by reference TRBV28 and TRBJ1-5, is DVKVTQSSRYLVKRTGEKVFLECVQDMDHENMFWYRQDPGLGLRLIYFSYDVKMKEKGDIPEGYSVSREKKERFSLILESASTNQTSMYLCASSNTGFRGQPQHFGDGTRLSIL.

The rearrangement uses TRBV5-1 and TRBJ2-1; 8 bases agree with TRBD2. Germline V lookup: CDR1 SGHRS, CDR2 YFSETQ. This CDR3 has 15 residues. The V segment lost 2 bases and the J segment 10 bases; nucleotides outside the gene matches: 11. Here the CDR3 DNA reads TGCGCCAGCAGCTTACCGGGACTAGAGCTACCCGAGCAGTTCTTC. Translating gives CASSLPGLELPEQFF.

This clone occurred once. The chain combines TRBV19 with TRBJ2-3; TRBD2 might be the D (6 bases). The germline CDR1 and CDR2 sequences are LNHDA and SQIVND (reference sequence). The V gene lost 2 bases and the J gene lost 4 bases, with 10 bases spanning the gap. The CDR3 is made up of 14 amino acids. This chain's CDR3 is CASSITGSADTQYF. The CDR3 region has the DNA TGTGCCAGTAGTATAACCGGGAGTGCAGATACGCAGTATTTT.

The chain employs TRBV10-3 and TRBJ2-2; 10 bases line up with TRBD2. The CDR3 has 16 residues. CDR1 and CDR2 from the germline V gene are ENHRY and SYGVKD. V lost 5 bases and J lost 8; bases outside the gene matches: 11. CDR3: CAISTSGIPVAGELFF. Here the CDR3 DNA reads TGTGCCATCAGTACTAGCGGGATCCCAGTGGCGGGGGAGCTGTTTTTT.

The rearrangement uses TRBV28 and TRBJ2-7, with TRBD2 identical over 9 bases. V shed 6 bases and J 2 bases; nucleotides not matched to a gene: 11. The CDR3 sequence is 16 residues long. Germline CDR1 MDHEN, CDR2 SYDVKM. The DNA for the CDR3 is TGTGCCAGCAGGAAGTCCGGACTAGCGCCTACCTACGAGCAGTACTTC. This gives the protein CASRKSGLAPTYEQYF. Together with reference TRBV28 and TRBJ2-7, the CDR3 gives the full variable domain: DVKVTQSSRYLVKRTGEKVFLECVQDMDHENMFWYRQDPGLGLRLIYFSYDVKMKEKGDIPEGYSVSREKKERFSLILESASTNQTSMYLCASRKSGLAPTYEQYFGPGTRLTVT.

This chain uses TRBV2 with TRBJ2-7; 12 bases map to TRBD2. The germline gives CDR1 SNHLY, CDR2 FYNNEI. The CDR3 sequence is 14 residues long. V lost 7 bases to trimming and J lost 3 bases; unmatched junction nucleotides: 4. The CDR3 region has the DNA TGTGCCAGCAATGGACTAGCGGGATTCTACGAGCAGTACTTC. Its translation is CASNGLAGFYEQYF. The variable domain in full, completed from reference TRBV2 and TRBJ2-7, reads EPEVTQTPSHQVTQMGQEVILRCVPISNHLYFYWYRQILGQKVEFLVSFYNNEISEKSEIFDDQFSVERPDGSNFTLKIRSTKLEDSAMYFCASNGLAGFYEQYFGPGTRLTVT.